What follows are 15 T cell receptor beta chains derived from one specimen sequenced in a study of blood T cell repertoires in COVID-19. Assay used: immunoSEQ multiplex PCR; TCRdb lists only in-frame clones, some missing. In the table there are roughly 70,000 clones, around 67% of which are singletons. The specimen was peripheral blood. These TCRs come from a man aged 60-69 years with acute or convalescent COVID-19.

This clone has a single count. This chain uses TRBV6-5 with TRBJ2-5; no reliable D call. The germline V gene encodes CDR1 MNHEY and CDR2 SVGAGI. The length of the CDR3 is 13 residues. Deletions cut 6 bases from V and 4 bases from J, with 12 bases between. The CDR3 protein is CASSLMRGETQYF. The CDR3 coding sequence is TGTGCCAGCAGCCTAATGAGAGGAGAGACCCAGTACTTC.

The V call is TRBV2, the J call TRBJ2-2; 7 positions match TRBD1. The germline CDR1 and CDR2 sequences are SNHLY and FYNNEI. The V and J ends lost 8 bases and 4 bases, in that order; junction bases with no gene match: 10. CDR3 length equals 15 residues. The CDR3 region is CASARDREITGELFF. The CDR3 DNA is TGTGCCAGCGCACGAGACAGGGAAATCACCGGGGAGCTGTTTTTT. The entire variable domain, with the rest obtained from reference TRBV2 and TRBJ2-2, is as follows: EPEVTQTPSHQVTQMGQEVILRCVPISNHLYFYWYRQILGQKVEFLVSFYNNEISEKSEIFDDQFSVERPDGSNFTLKIRSTKLEDSAMYFCASARDREITGELFFGEGSRLTVL.

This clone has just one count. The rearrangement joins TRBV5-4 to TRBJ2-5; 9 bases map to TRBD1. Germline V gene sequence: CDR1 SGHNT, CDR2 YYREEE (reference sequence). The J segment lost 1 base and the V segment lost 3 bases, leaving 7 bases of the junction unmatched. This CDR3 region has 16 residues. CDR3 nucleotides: TGTGCCAGCAGCTCCGGGACAGGGTTGGTCCAAGAGACCCAGTACTTC. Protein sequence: CASSSGTGLVQETQYF.

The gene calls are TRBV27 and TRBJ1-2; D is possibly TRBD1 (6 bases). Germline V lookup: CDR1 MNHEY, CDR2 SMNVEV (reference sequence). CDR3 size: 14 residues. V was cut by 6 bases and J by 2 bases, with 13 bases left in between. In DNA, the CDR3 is TGTGCCAGCAGCCGTATCACAGGGAACTATGGCTACACCTTC. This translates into CASSRITGNYGYTF.

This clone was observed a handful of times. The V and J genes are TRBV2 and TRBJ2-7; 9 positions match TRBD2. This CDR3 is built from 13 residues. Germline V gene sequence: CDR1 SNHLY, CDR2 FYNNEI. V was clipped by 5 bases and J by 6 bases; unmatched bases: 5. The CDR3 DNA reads TGTGCCAGCAGTTTAGCGGGAGAGAGCGAGCAGTACTTC. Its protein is CASSLAGESEQYF.

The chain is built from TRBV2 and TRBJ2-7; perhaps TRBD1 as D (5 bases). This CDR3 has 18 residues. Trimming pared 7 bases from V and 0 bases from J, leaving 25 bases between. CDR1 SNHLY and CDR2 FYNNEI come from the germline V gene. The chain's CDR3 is CASTKGEFFLSGSYEQYF. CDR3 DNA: TGTGCCAGCACCAAAGGGGAATTTTTCCTATCCGGCTCCTACGAGCAGTACTTC.

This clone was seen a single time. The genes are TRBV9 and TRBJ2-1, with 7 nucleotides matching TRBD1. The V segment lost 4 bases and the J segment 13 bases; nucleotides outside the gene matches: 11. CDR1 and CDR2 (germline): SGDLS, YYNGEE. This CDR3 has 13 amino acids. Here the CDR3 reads CASSSSDRPPQFF. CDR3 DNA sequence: TGTGCCAGCAGCTCGTCGGACAGGCCGCCTCAGTTCTTC. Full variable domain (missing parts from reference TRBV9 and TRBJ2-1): DSGVTQTPKHLITATGQRVTLRCSPRSGDLSVYWYQQSLDQGLQFLIQYYNGEERAKGNILERFSAQQFPDLHSELNLSSLELGDSALYFCASSSSDRPPQFFGPGTRLTVL.

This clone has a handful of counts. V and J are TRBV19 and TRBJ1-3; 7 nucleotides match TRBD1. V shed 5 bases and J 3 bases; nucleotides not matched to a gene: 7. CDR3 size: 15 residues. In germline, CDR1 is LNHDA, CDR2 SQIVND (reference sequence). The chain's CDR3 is CASSVTGAIGNTIYF. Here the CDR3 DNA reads TGTGCCAGTAGTGTAACAGGGGCGATTGGAAACACCATATATTTT.

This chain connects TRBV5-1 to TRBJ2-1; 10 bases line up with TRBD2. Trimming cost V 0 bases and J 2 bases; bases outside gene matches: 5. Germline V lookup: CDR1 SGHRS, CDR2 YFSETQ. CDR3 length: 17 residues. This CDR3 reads CASSLAWLAGAYNEQFF. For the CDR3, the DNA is TGCGCCAGCAGCTTGGCCTGGCTAGCGGGGGCCTACAATGAGCAGTTCTTC.

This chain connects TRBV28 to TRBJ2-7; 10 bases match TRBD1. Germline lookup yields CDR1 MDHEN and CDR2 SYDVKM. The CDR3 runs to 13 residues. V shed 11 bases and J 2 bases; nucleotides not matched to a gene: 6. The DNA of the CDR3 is TGTGCCGTATCCGGGACAGGGGCCTACGAGCAGTACTTC. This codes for CAVSGTGAYEQYF.

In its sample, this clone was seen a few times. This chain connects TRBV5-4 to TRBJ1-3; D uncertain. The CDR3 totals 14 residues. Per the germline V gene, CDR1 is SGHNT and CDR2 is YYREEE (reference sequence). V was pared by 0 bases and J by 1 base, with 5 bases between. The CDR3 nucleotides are TGTGCCAGCAGCTTGGGACAATCTGGAAACACCATATATTTT. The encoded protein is CASSLGQSGNTIYF.

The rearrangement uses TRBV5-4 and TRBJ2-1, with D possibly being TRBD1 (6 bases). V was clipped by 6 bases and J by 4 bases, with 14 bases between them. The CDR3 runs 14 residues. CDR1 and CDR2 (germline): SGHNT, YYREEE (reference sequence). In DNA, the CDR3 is TGTGCCAGCAACCCTGGGGGCCTTTACAATGAGCAGTTCTTC. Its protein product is CASNPGGLYNEQFF.

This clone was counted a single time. In DNA, the CDR3 is TGTGCCAGCAGCCAACGGGGGGAGAAAGACGAGCAGTACGTC. It translates to CASSQRGEKDEQYV. The J gene is TRBJ2-7, the V gene TRBV3-1 (or the pseudogene TRBV3-2); 7 bases line up with TRBD2. The CDR3 consists of 14 residues. Germline V gene lookup returns CDR1 LGHDT and CDR2 YNNKEL (reference sequence). J was trimmed by 5 bases and V by 2 bases; bases with no gene match: 6.

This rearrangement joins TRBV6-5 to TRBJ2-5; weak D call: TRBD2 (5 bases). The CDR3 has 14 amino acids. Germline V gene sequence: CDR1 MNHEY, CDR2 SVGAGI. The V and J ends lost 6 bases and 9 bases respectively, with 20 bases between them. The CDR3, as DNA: TGTGCCAGCAGCCGAGAGAGGGCAAACGGGGCCCAGTACTTC. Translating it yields CASSRERANGAQYF.

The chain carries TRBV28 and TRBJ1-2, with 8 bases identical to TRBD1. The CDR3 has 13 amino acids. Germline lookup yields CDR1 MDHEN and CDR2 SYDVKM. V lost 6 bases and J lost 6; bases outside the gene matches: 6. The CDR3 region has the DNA TGTGCCAGCAGATCCCCAGGGGGCAATGGCTACACCTTC. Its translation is CASRSPGGNGYTF.